The clone carrying this TCR beta chain has a handful of counts. The antigen is unknown. The sample belongs to a study of cytomegalovirus exposure and HLA in healthy donors. Overall study results and limits: Trimming of TCR beta V- and J-genes showed a link, identified in a later analysis, to a missense DCLRE1C variant. For most TCR beta V segments, an earlier analysis put the productive rate at about 90% or about 30% of the time. There were reportedly fewer N-insertions in an Asian-associated ancestry cluster than the roughly 670-donor mean, in a later analysis.

The PCR had 60 Vbeta and 13 Jbeta primers. Sequencing used immunoSEQ multiplex PCR; TCRdb keeps in-frame clones, though not all of them. The table lists roughly 200,000 clones, over 70% of them singletons. Losses at the gene ends were 2 bases for V and 5 bases for J; bases not matched to a gene: 1. The germline gives CDR1 MGHRA, CDR2 YSYEKL. The CDR3 covers 15 residues. This chain connects TRBV4-1 to TRBJ1-6; 9 bases are a match to TRBD1. This TCR was sampled from a woman aged 55-70 years in good health and CMV-seropositive. The sample consisted of PBMCs. CDR3 in amino acids: CASSQRTGDNSPLHF. In DNA form, the CDR3 reads TGCGCCAGCAGCCAACGGACAGGGGATAATTCACCCCTCCACTTT.